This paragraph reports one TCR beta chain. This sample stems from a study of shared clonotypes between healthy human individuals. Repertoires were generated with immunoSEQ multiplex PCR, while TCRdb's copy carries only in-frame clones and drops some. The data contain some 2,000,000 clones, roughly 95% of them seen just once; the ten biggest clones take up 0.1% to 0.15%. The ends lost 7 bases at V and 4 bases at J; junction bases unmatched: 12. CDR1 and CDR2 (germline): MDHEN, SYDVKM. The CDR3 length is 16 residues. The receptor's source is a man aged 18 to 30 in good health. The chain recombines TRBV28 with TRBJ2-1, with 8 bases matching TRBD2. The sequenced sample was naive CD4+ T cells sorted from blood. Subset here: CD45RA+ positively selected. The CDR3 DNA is TGTGCCAGCATCGCGGGGGGTGTTACTTTTTACAATGAGCAGTTCTTC. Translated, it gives CASIAGGVTFYNEQFF. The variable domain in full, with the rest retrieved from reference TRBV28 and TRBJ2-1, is DVKVTQSSRYLVKRTGEKVFLECVQDMDHENMFWYRQDPGLGLRLIYFSYDVKMKEKGDIPEGYSVSREKKERFSLILESASTNQTSMYLCASIAGGVTFYNEQFFGPGTRLTVL.